A single sample gave rise to the 7 T cell receptor beta chains below, sequenced in a study of CD8+ T cells in alopecia areata. Sequencing used cDNA as its template, made by extracting RNA and reverse transcribing it. TCRdb's table, derived via immunoSEQ multiplex PCR, lists solely in-frame clones and lacks some. The sample carries 150,000 or so clones, around 55% recorded once. The specimen was CD4+ T cells sorted from blood. The receptors come from a human donor in good health.

The rearrangement joins TRBV14 to TRBJ2-5, with D possibly TRBD1 on 5 matching bases. This CDR3 region has 17 residues. Germline V gene sequence: CDR1 SGHDN, CDR2 FVKESK. V gave up 1 base and J gave up 0 bases, with 15 bases separating them. DNA for the CDR3: TGTGCCAGCAGCCAAGCGGCTTGGACACTTTACCAAGAGACCCAGTACTTC. Its protein product is CASSQAAWTLYQETQYF. The full variable domain, its missing parts supplied by reference TRBV14 and TRBJ2-5, is EAGVTQFPSHSVIEKGQTVTLRCDPISGHDNLYWYRRVMGKEIKFLLHFVKESKQDESGMPNNRFLAERTGGTYSTLKVQPAELEDSGVYFCASSQAAWTLYQETQYFGPGTRLLVL.

This clone showed up just a few times. Relative to the germline gene, one junction end is altered; a read error may explain this. The chain has TRBV19 and TRBJ1-1, with a weak D call TRBD1 (5 bases). The CDR3 extends over 12 amino acids. Per the germline V gene, CDR1 is LNHDA and CDR2 is SQIVND (reference sequence). The CDR3, as DNA: TGTGCCAGTAGGGACACCTCCAGTGAAACTTTCTTT. It is translated as CASRDTSSETFF. Complete variable domain (other parts from reference TRBV19 and TRBJ1-1): DGGITQSPKYLFRKEGQNVTLSCEQNLNHDAMYWYRQDPGQGLRLIYYSQIVNDFQKGDIAEGYSVSREKKESFPLTVTSAQKNPTAFYLCASRDTSSETFFGQGTRLTVV.

The chain recombines TRBV28 with TRBJ2-7; 12 nucleotides align to TRBD2. CDR1 and CDR2 (germline): MDHEN, SYDVKM. J lost 1 base, V lost 6 bases, and 4 bases had no gene match. The CDR3 totals 15 residues. The CDR3 sequence: CASRKGLAGSYEQYF. CDR3 nucleotide sequence: TGTGCCAGCAGAAAAGGACTAGCGGGGTCCTACGAGCAGTACTTC.

This clone occurred a few times. The chain has TRBV5-1 and TRBJ2-7; possible D gene TRBD2, 5 bases. This CDR3 is built from 14 residues. Germline values: CDR1 SGHRS, CDR2 YFSETQ. V gave up 4 bases and J gave up 6 bases, with 17 bases separating them. CDR3 in DNA: TGCGCCAGCAGCCCACCGGGAACTGGTCGCGAGCAGTACTTC. Its protein is CASSPPGTGREQYF.

V is TRBV23-1 and J is TRBJ1-4; D not certain. TRBV23-1 is an ORF, and what it does is uncertain. The CDR3 consists of 12 residues. Trimming removed 3 bases at V and 16 bases at J, with 15 bases between. The CDR3 DNA sequence: TGCGCCAGCAGTCAGTCGGAAGCCGGTCCGTTTTTT. Residues: CASSQSEAGPFF.

This clone showed up just a few times. J is TRBJ2-6 and V is TRBV7-2; TRBD2 might be the D (5 bases). CDR1 SGHTA and CDR2 FQGNSA come from the germline V gene. The CDR3 has 17 amino acids. V shed 5 bases and J shed 4 bases, with 18 bases lying between them. The CDR3 DNA sequence: TGTGCCAGCAGCAGACTTCAACTAGTTGGGGGGGCCAACGTCCTGACTTTC. This codes for CASSRLQLVGGANVLTF.

Of note for this clone: In the same sample, other DNA sequences code for this CDR3. The chain has TRBV2 and TRBJ2-1; perhaps D is TRBD1 or TRBD2 (5 bases each). Trimming took off 6 bases at V and 1 base at J, with 7 bases between the two ends. CDR1 and CDR2 from the germline V gene are SNHLY and FYNNEI. CDR3 size: 13 residues. The CDR3 nucleotides read TGTGCCAGCAGGGGGGATTCCTACAATGAGCAGTTCTTC. Residues: CASRGDSYNEQFF.